This T cell receptor beta chain was identified in a study of blood T cells in healthy people across ages. The CDR3 loop spans 14 amino acids. Trimming took 11 bases from V and 7 from J; bases not matched to a gene: 11. The germline V gene encodes CDR1 MNHNS and CDR2 SASEGT. With a J-beta primer mix and a sample-barcoded 5' primer, a second PCR ran about 6 to 11 cycles. One entry per CDR3 protein results from TCRdb running MiXCR on the 5' RACE reads. Found here are 800,000 or so distinct CDR3 sequences, 20% to 30% of them singletons; the top ten hold roughly 3.5%. In addition, the sample was reused for a study of T cells of mothers and their children. Turning to that study: Second-round PCR products received sample barcodes and 2-4 random nucleotides from the M1S primer. No T cell clones of persistent microchimeric origin were detected.

The V and J genes are TRBV6-1 and TRBJ2-2; 9 bases align to TRBD1. The receptor's source is a boy under 18 in good health. Sequencing used blood. The CDR3 loop reads CAATGTGFFGELFF. CDR3 nucleotides: TGTGCCGCCACCGGGACAGGGTTTTTCGGGGAGCTGTTTTTT.